The 25 T cell receptor beta chains in this list originate from one sample, sequenced in a study of Ad26.COV2.S vaccination and SARS-CoV-2 variants. Treatment reported: 19 received Ad26.COV2.S at low or high dose, single or two shots; a few received placebo; per-sample allocation not given. The study sampled participants on day 63 after the first vaccine or placebo injection. Assay used: immunoSEQ multiplex PCR; TCRdb lists only in-frame clones, some missing. The sample yields approximately 480,000 clones, approximately 90% seen once. Sequencing was performed on peripheral blood, taken in a trial of Ad26.COV2.S vaccine versus placebo. These receptor sequences come from a person between 18 and 59 years old who received the Ad26.COV2.S COVID-19 vaccine or a placebo.

The chain combines TRBV7-9 with TRBJ2-7; perhaps TRBD1 as D (6 bases). V gave up 4 bases and J gave up 4 bases, with 14 bases separating them. The germline gives CDR1 SEHNR, CDR2 FQNEAQ (reference sequence). The CDR3 runs to 14 residues. The CDR3, as DNA: TGTGCCAGCAGCTCCAGACAGAGGGGGTACGAGCAGTACTTC. Amino acid sequence: CASSSRQRGYEQYF.

J is TRBJ2-1 and V is TRBV29-1; D is perhaps TRBD1 (6 bases). Trimming took off 4 bases at V and 8 bases at J, with 9 bases between the two ends. CDR1 SQVTM and CDR2 ANQGSEA come from the germline V gene. The CDR3 runs to 11 residues. CDR3 DNA sequence: TGCAGCGTTGCCAGGGGCCATGAGCAGTTCTTC. This sequence encodes CSVARGHEQFF.

The rearrangement links TRBV28 to TRBJ2-7, with 10 bases identical to TRBD2. Germline V CDR1 and CDR2: MDHEN, SYDVKM. With 6 bases clipped from V and 5 bases from J, the junction kept 13 bases outside the gene matches. The length of the CDR3 is 16 residues. CDR3 DNA sequence: TGTGCCAGCAGGCTACCCGTAGCGGGAGGCTCAAACGAGCAGTACTTC. Amino acids: CASRLPVAGGSNEQYF.

The CDR3 region has the DNA TGCGCCAGCAGCGGCCGACAGGGGCAACCCAGGATCGGATCGGATACGCAGTATTTT. Translated: CASSGRQGQPRIGSDTQYF. The V call is TRBV5-1, the J call TRBJ2-3; 8 nucleotides line up with TRBD1. The junction had 22 bases not matched to a gene; V was cut back by 4 bases and J by 6 bases. Germline assignment: CDR1 SGHRS and CDR2 YFSETQ. This CDR3 has 19 residues.

The gene calls are TRBV20-1 and TRBJ1-4; tentative D call: TRBD1 (5 bases). There are 14 residues in the CDR3. V was clipped by 3 bases and J by 8 bases, with 16 bases between them. Germline V CDR1 and CDR2: DFQATT, SNEGSKA (reference sequence). DNA for the CDR3: TGCAGTGCTAGTGGGGCCGCCTTCGGGGAAAAACTGTTTTTT. Amino acids: CSASGAAFGEKLFF.

The chain recombines TRBV11-2 with TRBJ2-1; 9 positions match TRBD2. Trimming cost V 5 bases and J 9 bases; bases outside gene matches: 8. CDR1 is SGHAT and CDR2 is FQNNGV in the germline V gene. The CDR3 runs 14 residues. The CDR3 is CASSQPGLAGEQFF. In DNA form, the CDR3 reads TGTGCCAGCAGCCAGCCGGGACTAGCAGGTGAGCAGTTCTTC.

The J gene is TRBJ1-1, the V gene TRBV9, with 7 positions matching TRBD1. Looked up from germline, CDR1 is SGDLS and CDR2 is YYNGEE. There are 15 residues in the CDR3. Unmatched junction bases numbered 7, after V lost 4 bases and J lost 1 base. CDR3 loop: CASSLSGTENTEAFF. CDR3 DNA: TGTGCCAGCAGCTTATCCGGGACAGAGAACACTGAAGCTTTCTTT.

The chain carries TRBV19 and TRBJ2-3; TRBD1 aligns across 8 bases. J gave up 4 bases and V 3 bases, and 6 bases lay outside the gene matches. CDR3 length equals 15 residues. CDR1 LNHDA and CDR2 SQIVND come from the germline V gene (reference sequence). CDR3 nucleotides: TGTGCCAGTAGTATCACAAACAGGGGGGCAGATACGCAGTATTTT. Protein sequence: CASSITNRGADTQYF.

The rearrangement links TRBV3-1 (or the pseudogene TRBV3-2) to TRBJ1-2, with no clear D. In germline, CDR1 is LGHDT, CDR2 YNNKEL (reference sequence). Trimming shortened V by 4 bases and J by 1 base, and 7 bases separated the two germline ends. There are 13 residues in the CDR3. In DNA form, the CDR3 reads TGTGCCAGCAGCCCTAACAATAACTATGGCTACACCTTC. It yields the protein CASSPNNNYGYTF.

The chain combines TRBV10-3 with TRBJ2-2, with no clear D. The germline V and J ends were trimmed by 9 bases and 5 bases, with 10 bases remaining between them. This CDR3 spans 12 amino acids. Germline loops: CDR1 ENHRY, CDR2 SYGVKD. The CDR3 bases are TGTGCCATGAAGGGAATTACCGGGGAGCTGTTTTTT. Its translation is CAMKGITGELFF.

The rearrangement links TRBV5-1 to TRBJ2-2, with D unclear. The CDR3 has 13 residues. From germline, CDR1 is SGHRS and CDR2 YFSETQ. Trimming took off 0 bases at V and 5 bases at J, with 5 bases between the two ends. The CDR3 bases are TGCGCCAGCAGCTTGGATTTTACCGGGGAGCTGTTTTTT. It is translated as CASSLDFTGELFF.

This chain joins TRBV30 and TRBJ2-7; 12 positions match TRBD1. CDR3 length: 14 residues. V shed 5 bases and J 3 bases; nucleotides not matched to a gene: 5. CDR1 and CDR2 from the germline V gene are GTSNPN and SVGIG (reference sequence). This chain's CDR3 is CAWGGQGAIYEQYF. The CDR3 DNA reads as TGTGCCTGGGGGGGACAGGGGGCGATCTACGAGCAGTACTTC. Full variable domain (remainder filled in from reference TRBV30 and TRBJ2-7): SQTIHQWPATLVQPVGSPLSLECTVEGTSNPNLYWYRQAAGRGLQLLFYSVGIGQISSEVPQNLSASRPQDRQFILSSKKLLLSDSGFYLCAWGGQGAIYEQYFGPGTRLTVT.

This chain links TRBV19 with TRBJ1-1; D is uncertain. V dropped 7 bases and J dropped 1 base, with 19 bases sitting between them. CDR1 LNHDA and CDR2 SQIVND come from the germline V gene (reference sequence). The CDR3 sequence is 16 residues long. CDR3 sequence (DNA): TGTGCCAGTACCCAGAGGGTTCTGGGTCGGAACACTGAAGCTTTCTTT. Protein product: CASTQRVLGRNTEAFF.

The chain combines TRBV25-1 with TRBJ2-1; either TRBD1 or TRBD2 may supply D (6 bases each). Trimming cost V 5 bases and J 0 bases, with 17 bases left between them. The germline V gene encodes CDR1 MGHDK and CDR2 SYGVNS. This CDR3 region has 17 residues. The chain's CDR3 is CASSPAVGGPSYNEQFF. The CDR3 DNA reads as TGTGCCAGCAGTCCCGCGGTGGGGGGCCCCTCCTACAATGAGCAGTTCTTC.

V is TRBV27 and J is TRBJ1-5, with D possibly matching TRBD1 (5 bases). Germline CDR1 MNHEY, CDR2 SMNVEV (reference sequence). The V and J ends lost 3 bases and 4 bases respectively, with 10 bases between them. The CDR3 length is 14 residues. CDR3 residues: CASSFFRENQPQHF. CDR3 sequence (DNA): TGTGCCAGCAGTTTCTTCAGGGAGAATCAGCCCCAGCATTTT.

The chain is built from TRBV19 and TRBJ1-1; 7 bases match TRBD1. J lost 7 bases, V lost 5 bases, and 7 bases had no gene match. Germline CDR1 is LNHDA and CDR2 is SQIVND (reference sequence). This CDR3 is built from 13 residues. The chain's CDR3 is CASSLQGYHEAFF. The CDR3 nucleotides read TGTGCCAGTAGTTTACAGGGGTACCATGAAGCTTTCTTT.

The genes are TRBV7-2 and TRBJ2-3; possible D gene TRBD2, 5 bases. Trimming removed 6 bases from V and 3 bases from J, with 10 bases in between. Germline values: CDR1 SGHTA, CDR2 FQGNSA. The CDR3 is made up of 13 amino acids. This chain's CDR3 is CASRSRGTDTQYF. The CDR3 region has the DNA TGTGCCAGCAGATCGCGAGGGACAGATACGCAGTATTTT.

The chain carries TRBV11-3 and TRBJ1-1, with D hard to call. V lost 1 base and J lost 4, with 7 bases in between. CDR3 size: 13 residues. Germline CDR1 is SGHNT and CDR2 is YENEEA. CDR3 loop: CASSLGPSTEAFF. CDR3 DNA: TGTGCCAGCAGCTTAGGCCCGAGCACTGAAGCTTTCTTT.

The chain carries TRBV7-2 and TRBJ2-3, with TRBD2 matching over 10 bases. V was pared by 10 bases and J by 5 bases, with 6 bases of the junction left unmatched. This CDR3 comprises 13 residues. Germline lookup yields CDR1 SGHTA and CDR2 FQGNSA. The CDR3 DNA reads TGTGCCACCAGACTAGCGGGTGGAGATACGCAGTATTTT. It is translated as CATRLAGGDTQYF.

This sequence joins TRBV27 and TRBJ2-5; possibly TRBD1 for D (6 bases). The CDR3 is 13 amino acids. V was clipped by 5 bases and J by 7 bases, with 14 bases between them. Germline values: CDR1 MNHEY, CDR2 SMNVEV (reference sequence). The CDR3 coding sequence is TGTGCCAGCAGTCCCGGACAGAAGGGGACCCAGTACTTC. Translated, it gives CASSPGQKGTQYF.

This chain links TRBV7-3 with TRBJ2-1; D remains ambiguous. CDR1 is SGHTA and CDR2 is FQGTGA in the germline V gene. The V end was cut by 4 bases, the J end by 10 bases, with 11 bases between. CDR3 length: 12 residues. The CDR3 nucleotides are TGTGCCAGCAGCTCCCTCACCACAGAGCAGTTCTTC. It specifies CASSSLTTEQFF.

The genes are TRBV7-2 and TRBJ2-2, with TRBD2 identical over 7 bases. CDR3 size: 17 residues. With V trimmed by 5 bases and J by 4 bases, 13 bases remained unmatched. Germline CDR1 SGHTA, CDR2 FQGNSA. CDR3 nucleotides: TGTGCCAGCAGCCCCCCCGGCGGGAGATTTGGCACCGGGGAGCTGTTTTTT. Protein product: CASSPPGGRFGTGELFF.

The chain has TRBV5-6 and TRBJ2-7; 7 nucleotides agree with TRBD1. The CDR3 contains 14 residues. V dropped 0 bases and J dropped 3; count of bases not matched to a gene: 3. Germline CDR1 SGHDT, CDR2 YYEEEE. The CDR3 is CASSLGQGNYEQYF. The CDR3 DNA reads TGTGCCAGCAGCTTGGGACAGGGTAACTACGAGCAGTACTTC.

The chain is built from TRBV5-1 and TRBJ2-7, with D perhaps given as TRBD1 or TRBD2 (6 bases each). The CDR3 has 14 amino acids. The germline V and J ends were trimmed by 1 base and 6 bases, with 14 bases remaining between them. Germline-derived CDR1 and CDR2 are SGHRS and YFSETQ. CDR3 sequence: CASSLSIQGGEQYF. In DNA, the CDR3 is TGCGCCAGCAGCTTGTCTATACAGGGAGGCGAGCAGTACTTC.

This chain's CDR3 is CASSPTATYGYTF. The CDR3 DNA is TGTGCCAGCAGCCCGACAGCTACCTATGGCTACACCTTC. V usage is TRBV7-8 and J usage is TRBJ1-2, with D maybe TRBD1 (5 bases). Trimming took off 5 bases at V and 4 bases at J, with 11 bases between the two ends. The V gene's germline CDR1 is SGHVS and CDR2 FQNEAQ. CDR3 length equals 13 residues.